These 8 T cell receptor beta chains came from one sample sequenced in a study of T-cell reconstitution after alpha-beta-depleted transplantation in children (dated by TCRdb to 2016 to 2017). The library came from PCR. Reads for this sample came from an Illumina HiSeq 2500. TCR libraries were prepared with molecular barcoding, using unique molecular identifiers to normalize TCRbeta repertoire quantification. TCRdb itself trimmed the public reads at Q25 with fastp, ran MiXCR and retained productive beta chains. One record per CDR3 amino acid sequence lists the most common genes and DNA. In this sample the table shows hundreds of thousands of distinct CDR3 sequences, over 10% of which occur a single time. The ten largest clones take up 0.79% of the sample. In light of the paper, this sample's treatment or condition label describes: allogeneic hematopoietic cell transplantation with graft depleted of TCRalphabeta T cells and CD19 B cells.

Sequencing was performed on PBMCs, taken before TCRalphabeta/CD19-depleted stem cell transplant. Source of these receptors: a girl aged 2 to 10 with congenital amegakaryocytic thrombocytopenia, due to receive a stem cell transplant.

This clonotype was counted at least ten times. The CDR3 coding sequence is TGCAGTGCTAGAGCCCTAGCGGGAGGGTCGGAGACCCAGTACTTC. This codes for CSARALAGGSETQYF. The chain is built from TRBV20-1 and TRBJ2-5; 12 bases agree with TRBD2. The ends lost 1 base at V and 5 bases at J; junction bases unmatched: 5. The germline CDR1 and CDR2 sequences are DFQATT and SNEGSKA (reference sequence). CDR3 size: 15 residues.

This clonotype occurred once. The chain is built from TRBV20-1 and TRBJ2-1; TRBD2 matches 9 bases. Looked up from germline, CDR1 is DFQATT and CDR2 is SNEGSKA (reference sequence). V gave up 6 bases and J gave up 0 bases; unmatched junction bases: 21. This CDR3 is built from 20 residues. The CDR3 DNA reads TGCAGTGCAAACCAGAGAGCGGGAGGTCACCATCATAGCTCCTACAATGAGCAGTTCTTC. Protein: CSANQRAGGHHHSSYNEQFF.

This clonotype was observed a few times. V gene TRBV24-1 combines with J gene TRBJ2-2; 8 positions agree with TRBD1. CDR1 and CDR2 from the germline V gene are KGHDR and SFDVKD. Trimming cost V 4 bases and J 8 bases; bases outside gene matches: 8. This CDR3 is built from 15 residues. The CDR3 loop reads CATSEPTGDVGELFF. In DNA, the CDR3 is TGTGCCACCAGTGAGCCGACAGGGGATGTAGGGGAGCTGTTTTTT.

This chain joins TRBV20-1 and TRBJ2-1; 7 bases are a match to TRBD2. The germline gives CDR1 DFQATT, CDR2 SNEGSKA (reference sequence). Trimming took 5 bases from V and 0 from J; bases not matched to a gene: 7. The CDR3 is made up of 15 amino acids. The DNA for the CDR3 is TGCAGTGCTGCCCCGCTAGCGGACTCCTACAATGAGCAGTTCTTC. Translating it yields CSAAPLADSYNEQFF.

The V and J genes are TRBV5-1 and TRBJ2-1; 9 bases line up with TRBD1. J lost 6 bases, V lost 6 bases, and 4 bases had no gene match. From germline, CDR1 is SGHRS and CDR2 YFSETQ. This CDR3 has 13 amino acids. CDR3 residues: CASNPGQGNEQFF. CDR3 bases: TGCGCCAGCAATCCGGGACAGGGCAATGAGCAGTTCTTC.

This clonotype was detected many times. The V and J genes are TRBV11-2 and TRBJ2-1; 10 positions match TRBD1. V lost 5 bases, J lost 3 bases, and 10 bases stayed unmatched. There are 17 residues in the CDR3. Per the germline V gene, CDR1 is SGHAT and CDR2 is FQNNGV. The CDR3 DNA follows: TGTGCCAGCAGCCTGGCCCCACGGACAGGGGGCTACAATGAGCAGTTCTTC. It translates to CASSLAPRTGGYNEQFF. The full variable domain, with the rest looked up from reference TRBV11-2 and TRBJ2-1, is EAGVAQSPRYKIIEKRQSVAFWCNPISGHATLYWYQQILGQGPKLLIQFQNNGVVDDSQLPKDRFSAERLKGVDSTLKIQPAKLEDSAVYLCASSLAPRTGGYNEQFFGPGTRLTVL.

This clonotype showed up just a few times. The chain is built from TRBV28 and TRBJ2-7; D possibly uses TRBD1 or TRBD2 (5 bases each). The CDR3 consists of 16 residues. Germline CDR1 reads MDHEN; CDR2 reads SYDVKM. Trimming removed 6 bases from V and 6 bases from J, with 24 bases in between. The CDR3 sequence: CASRRRDPGRLGEQYF. In nucleotides, the CDR3 is TGTGCCAGCAGACGTAGGGACCCCGGCCGACTGGGCGAGCAGTACTTC.

This clonotype showed up just once. A much larger clone is a single base away; this may be a read error. The chain is built from TRBV27 and TRBJ1-2; 12 bases align to TRBD1. From germline, CDR1 is MNHEY and CDR2 SMNVEV (reference sequence). The CDR3 has 16 amino acids. The trim removed 3 bases at V and 12 bases at J, leaving 14 bases unmatched. The CDR3 region is CASSFISGQGAWGDTF. In nucleotides, the CDR3 is TGTGCCAGCAGTTTCATTTCGGGACAGGGGGCGTGGGGCGACACCTTC.